This TCR beta chain was profiled in a study of T cells in Graves' hyperthyroidism and ophthalmopathy. Study background: Before any treatment, at initial diagnosis, peripheral blood was collected.

If no ophthalmopathy progression occurred within 18 months, Graves' hyperthyroidism was stable. Hyperthyroidism in the patients, aged 18 to 65, was newly diagnosed and under 2 months in duration. Amplification targeted TCR beta CDR3 regions from RNA transcripts. TCR CDR3 regions were first amplified by RT-PCR with HTBI primers. TCRdb fed the multiplex PCR reads into MiXCR, producing one record per CDR3 protein. This table holds around 300,000 distinct CDR3 sequences, around 13% found once. The table lists this clonotype with a few counts. Germline values: CDR1 KGHDR, CDR2 SFDVKD. This CDR3 region has 17 residues. V lost 7 bases, J lost 0 bases, and 2 bases stayed unmatched.

The sequenced sample consisted of blood. V is TRBV24-1 and J is TRBJ2-2; 15 bases are a match to TRBD2. The TCR sequence derives from a woman in her thirties or forties with Graves' hyperthyroidism. In DNA form, the CDR3 reads TGTGCCACCAGCGGGACTAGCGGGAGGACGAACACCGGGGAGCTGTTTTTT. This encodes CATSGTSGRTNTGELFF.